These T cell receptor beta chains were read from a single sample in a study of CD8 T cell repertoires and HIV-1 epitope variants. The assay was immunoSEQ multiplex PCR, and TCRdb's table has in-frame clones only and misses some. Among under 100,000 clones listed, roughly 81% were seen once. Sequencing input: uncultured baseline CD8+ T cells from peripheral blood mononuclear cells (PBMCs). These receptors were obtained from a male donor with HIV. Each CDR3 is given with its conserved first and last residue. A D gene is named only where the DNA matches it firmly. Only part of the rows carry a size: once, few, many, or a class if the clone is expanded.

clone_size	d_call	v_call	j_call	cdr3_nt	cdr3_aa
.	.	TRBV27	TRBJ2-7	TGTGCCAGCAGTTTATCAACCAACTACGAGCAGTACTTC	CASSLSTNYEQYF
.	TRBD1	TRBV5-1	TRBJ2-5	TGCGCCAGCAGCTGGGGACAGGGCGTTCAAGAGACCCAGTACTTC	CASSWGQGVQETQYF
.	.	TRBV5-1	TRBJ2-7	TGCGCCAGCAGCTTGGGCCTCGGGTCCTACGAGCAGTACTTC	CASSLGLGSYEQYF
few	.	TRBV5-1	TRBJ1-2	TGCGCCAGCAGCTGGGAACAGGACGACTATGGCTACACCTTC	CASSWEQDDYGYTF
.	.	TRBV15	TRBJ1-2	TGTGCCACCAGCAGGGAGGTGGGGGGCGAGTATGGCTACACCTTC	CATSREVGGEYGYTF
few	.	TRBV6-1	TRBJ1-6	TGTGCCAGCAGTGTAGCTTTGGGCAGTGATAATTCACCCCTCCACTTT	CASSVALGSDNSPLHF
.	TRBD2	TRBV5-4	TRBJ2-1	TGTGCCAGCAGCTTGGAGCGGGAAGCCTACAATGAGCAGTTCTTC	CASSLEREAYNEQFF
.	.	TRBV5-1	TRBJ2-6	TGCGCCAGCAGTCGACAAACACCTTCTGGGGCCAACGTCCTGACTTTC	CASSRQTPSGANVLTF
.	.	TRBV2	TRBJ1-2	TGTGCCAGCAGTGCGTACACGGATTATGGCTACACCTTC	CASSAYTDYGYTF
.	.	TRBV10-3	TRBJ1-3	TGTGCCATCAGTGAACCGGGACGTGATAGCTCTGGAAACACCATATATTTT	CAISEPGRDSSGNTIYF
many	.	TRBV7-9	TRBJ2-4	TGTGCCAGCATGAAGGGTATAGAAGGGGCTTTAGCCAAAAACATTCAGTACTTC	CASMKGIEGALAKNIQYF
.	.	TRBV19	TRBJ1-5	TGTGCCAGTAGTATATCCGGGAATCAGCCCCAGCATTTT	CASSISGNQPQHF
.	.	TRBV29-1	TRBJ1-3	TGCAGCGTTGGGAACTTCTCTGGAAACACCATATATTTT	CSVGNFSGNTIYF
.	TRBD1	TRBV5-1	TRBJ1-1	TGCGCCAGCAGCTCGACCGGGACAGGGGGTTTTAGCACTGAAGCTTTCTTT	CASSSTGTGGFSTEAFF
.	.	TRBV9	TRBJ2-1	TGTGCCAGCAGCGTAAGCGGCCTGGGGGATGAGCAGTTCTTC	CASSVSGLGDEQFF
few	TRBD1	TRBV7-9	TRBJ1-3	TGTGCCAGCAGCTCCGGCTGGGGACAGGGGGCCAACACCATATATTTT	CASSSGWGQGANTIYF
.	.	TRBV6-1	TRBJ1-2	TGTGCCAGCAGTAAAGAGAATTATGGCTACACCTTC	CASSKENYGYTF
few	.	TRBV6-1	TRBJ1-4	TGTGCCAGCCTTTCCAGGGAGAATGAAAAACTGTTTTTT	CASLSRENEKLFF
.	TRBD1	TRBV28	TRBJ1-2	TGTGCCAGCAGTGCGACAGGGGGTTGGGATGGCTACACCTTC	CASSATGGWDGYTF
many	.	TRBV30	TRBJ2-5	TGTGCCTGGAGTGTAGTAGGGGCGCAAGAGACCCAGTACTTC	CAWSVVGAQETQYF
few	TRBD1	TRBV5-1	TRBJ2-7	TGCGCCAGCAGCTTGGGGACAGGGGCCACCGTCACTTTCGGGTACGAGCAGTACTTC	CASSLGTGATVTFGYEQYF
.	TRBD1	TRBV27	TRBJ2-6	TGTGCCAGCAGTCCGGGGACAGGCCGGGGGGGGGCCAACGTCCTGACTTTC	CASSPGTGRGGANVLTF
.	.	TRBV18	TRBJ1-2	TGTGCCAGCTCACCTGGAGTGGGTTATGGCTACACCTTC	CASSPGVGYGYTF
.	.	TRBV29-1	TRBJ2-1	TGCAGCGTCGCGTTTGATTTTTCCTACAATGAGCAGTTCTTC	CSVAFDFSYNEQFF
few	.	TRBV4-1	TRBJ2-2	TGCGCCAGCAGCCAAATCGCCCAAATAAGCACCGGGGAGCTGTTTTTT	CASSQIAQISTGELFF
.	.	TRBV28	TRBJ1-1	TGTGCCAGCAGTTTTCGTCTCCCTGAAGCTTTCTTT	CASSFRLPEAFF
.	TRBD1	TRBV9	TRBJ2-7	TGTGCCAGCAGCCCCCGAGGAGTGGGGACAGGGGGCTACGAGCAGTACTTC	CASSPRGVGTGGYEQYF
few	.	TRBV5-1	TRBJ1-1	TGCGCCAGCAGCTTCATGGGGGGACTGAACACTGAAGCTTTCTTT	CASSFMGGLNTEAFF
.	TRBD2	TRBV4-2	TRBJ2-7	TGTGCCAGCAGCCAAGCGTCCAGCGGGGCCTACGAGCAGTACTTC	CASSQASSGAYEQYF
.	TRBD1	TRBV9	TRBJ2-1	TGTGCCAGCAGCGTACAGGGGGCGCTTCTGGGCAATGAGCAGTTCTTC	CASSVQGALLGNEQFF
.	.	TRBV30	TRBJ1-2	TGTGCCTGGAGTGTCGGCGGGGGTTACGGCTACACCTTC	CAWSVGGGYGYTF
.	.	TRBV4-1	TRBJ1-2	TGCGCCAGCAGCCAAGAGGGGCAGGAAGAGTATGGCTACACCTTC	CASSQEGQEEYGYTF
.	TRBD2	TRBV27	TRBJ2-2	TGTGCCAGCAGAGCGGGAGTGAACACCGGGGAGCTGTTTTTT	CASRAGVNTGELFF
.	.	TRBV7-9	TRBJ2-7	TGTGCCAGCAGCTCCGACGCCTACGAGCAGTACTTC	CASSSDAYEQYF
.	.	TRBV2	TRBJ2-5	TGTGCCAGCAGCTCGGACTATAAGGAGACCCAGTACTTC	CASSSDYKETQYF
.	TRBD1	TRBV6-6	TRBJ2-7	TGTGCCAGCAGTTACGCCGGGACAGGGGCCTACGAGCAGTACTTC	CASSYAGTGAYEQYF
once	TRBD1	TRBV29-1	TRBJ2-2	TGCAGCGGGGGGGACAGGGCCCACGGCACCGGGGAGCTGTTTTTT	CSGGDRAHGTGELFF
.	TRBD1	TRBV6-5	TRBJ1-4	TGTGCCAGCAGCCAGGACAGGGGGGAAAAACTGTTTTTT	CASSQDRGEKLFF
.	.	TRBV9	TRBJ2-3	TGTGCCAGCAGCGTAGCCCTAACATTAGGGGTAGGTGCCACAGATACGCAGTATTTT	CASSVALTLGVGATDTQYF
few	.	TRBV27	TRBJ2-7	TGTGCCAGCAGATCTACAGGAGACTCCTACGAGCAGTACTTC	CASRSTGDSYEQYF
once	.	TRBV27	TRBJ2-7	TGTGCCAGCAGTTTGGGCTCTCCGGGCGTAAGCTCCTACGAGCAGTACTTC	CASSLGSPGVSSYEQYF
.	.	TRBV6-5	TRBJ1-5	TGTGCCAGCAGTTGGCGACAGAATCAGCCCCAGCATTTT	CASSWRQNQPQHF
.	.	TRBV5-5	TRBJ2-5	TGTGCCAGCAGCTTGCAACAAGAGACCCAGTACTTC	CASSLQQETQYF
.	TRBD1	TRBV5-6	TRBJ2-7	TGTGCCAGCAGCTGGACGGGACAGATCTACGAGCAGTACTTC	CASSWTGQIYEQYF
.	.	TRBV5-8	TRBJ1-2	TGTGCCAGCAGCTTGGGAGGGTACTATGGCTACACCTTC	CASSLGGYYGYTF
.	.	TRBV5-6	TRBJ2-2	TGTGCCAGCAGCTCGTCTAAGGGGAACACCGGGGAGCTGTTTTTT	CASSSSKGNTGELFF
.	TRBD1	TRBV29-1	TRBJ1-1	TGCAGTTCCTCCCTACCCGGGACAGGGCCACTGAACACTGAAGCTTTCTTT	CSSSLPGTGPLNTEAFF
few	.	TRBV14	TRBJ2-1	TGTGCCAGCAGCCAAGACGCCAGACTTCCCCAGTTCTTC	CASSQDARLPQFF
few	TRBD1	TRBV6-6	TRBJ1-5	TGTGCCAGCAGTCCGGGACAGGGGGCGCGGCAGCCCCAGCATTTT	CASSPGQGARQPQHF
.	TRBD2	TRBV7-2	TRBJ2-7	TGTGCCAGCAGCTTAAGGCTAGCGGGAGCCGAGCAGTACTTC	CASSLRLAGAEQYF
.	TRBD2	TRBV27	TRBJ2-7	TGTGCCAGCAGTTTTGCGACTAGCGGGATTCGGGAGCAGTACTTC	CASSFATSGIREQYF
few	.	TRBV2	TRBJ1-5	TGTGCCAGCAGTGAACGGTCAGCCCAGCATTTT	CASSERSAQHF